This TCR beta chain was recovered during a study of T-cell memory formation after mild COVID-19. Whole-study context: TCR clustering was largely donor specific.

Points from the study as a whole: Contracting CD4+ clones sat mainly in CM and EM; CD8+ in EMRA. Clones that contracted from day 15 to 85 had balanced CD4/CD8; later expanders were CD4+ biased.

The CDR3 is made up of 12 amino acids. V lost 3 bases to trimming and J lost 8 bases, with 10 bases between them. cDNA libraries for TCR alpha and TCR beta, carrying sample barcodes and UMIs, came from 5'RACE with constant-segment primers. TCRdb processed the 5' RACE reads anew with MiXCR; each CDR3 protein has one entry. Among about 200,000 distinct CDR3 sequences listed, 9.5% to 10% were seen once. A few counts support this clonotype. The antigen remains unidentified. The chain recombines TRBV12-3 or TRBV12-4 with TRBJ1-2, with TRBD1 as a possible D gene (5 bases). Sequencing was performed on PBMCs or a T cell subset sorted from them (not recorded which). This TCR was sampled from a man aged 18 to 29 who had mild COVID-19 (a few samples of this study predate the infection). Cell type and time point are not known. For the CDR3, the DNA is TGTGCCAGCAGTTTGGGACCCGCCGGCTACACCTTC. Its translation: CASSLGPAGYTF.